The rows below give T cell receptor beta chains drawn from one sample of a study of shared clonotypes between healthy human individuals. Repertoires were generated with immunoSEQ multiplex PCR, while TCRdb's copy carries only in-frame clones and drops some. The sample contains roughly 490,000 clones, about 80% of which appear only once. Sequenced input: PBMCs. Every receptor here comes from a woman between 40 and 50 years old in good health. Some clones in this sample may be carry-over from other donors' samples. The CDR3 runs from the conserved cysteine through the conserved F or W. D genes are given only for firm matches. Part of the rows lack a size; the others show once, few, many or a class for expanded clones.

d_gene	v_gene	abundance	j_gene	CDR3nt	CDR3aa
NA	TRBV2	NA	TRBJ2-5	TGTGCCAGCAGTGTGGAGACAATCCAAGAGACCCAGTACTTC	CASSVETIQETQYF
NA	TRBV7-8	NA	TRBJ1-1	TGTGCCAGCAGCTTAGCGGGTCCCACTGAAGCTTTCTTT	CASSLAGPTEAFF
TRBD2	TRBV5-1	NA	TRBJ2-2	TGCGCCAGCAGCGGGACCGCTAGCGGGAGATTCAGCGGGGAGCTGTTTTTT	CASSGTASGRFSGELFF
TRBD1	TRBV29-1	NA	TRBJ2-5	TGCAGCGCCGTAACAGGGGTCGTACAAGAGACCCAGTACTTC	CSAVTGVVQETQYF
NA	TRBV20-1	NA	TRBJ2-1	TGCAGTGCTAGGTACGACAGCGAGCAGTTCTTC	CSARYDSEQFF
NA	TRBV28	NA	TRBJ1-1	TGTGCCAGCAGTTCGGGGCTGAACACTGAAGCTTTCTTT	CASSSGLNTEAFF
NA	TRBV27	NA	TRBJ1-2	TGTGCCAGCAGTTTACGGGGCTACTATGGCTACACCTTC	CASSLRGYYGYTF
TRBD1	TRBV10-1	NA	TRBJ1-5	TGCGCCACCCAGGACAGGGGAGATCCCCAGCATTTT	CATQDRGDPQHF
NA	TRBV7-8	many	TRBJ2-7	TGTGCCAGCAGCAGGACTTCGCATTCCTACGAGCAGTACTTC	CASSRTSHSYEQYF
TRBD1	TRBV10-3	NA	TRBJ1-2	TGTGCCATCAGTGAGTCTAGACAGGGGAAAGGGAGGTATGGCTACACCTTC	CAISESRQGKGRYGYTF
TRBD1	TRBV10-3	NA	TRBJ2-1	TGTGCCATCAGTGTCGGACAGGGGCGAGACAATGAGCAGTTCTTC	CAISVGQGRDNEQFF
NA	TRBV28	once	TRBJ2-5	TGTGCCAGCAGTGCCCCGGGGGTGGAGACCCAGTACTTC	CASSAPGVETQYF
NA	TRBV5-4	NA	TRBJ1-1	TGTGCCAGCAGTTCTAAGACCGCGATGAACACTGAAGCTTTCTTT	CASSSKTAMNTEAFF
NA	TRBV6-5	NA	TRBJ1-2	TGTGCCAGCAGTACCAGGGGTTATACTAACTATGGCTACACCTTC	CASSTRGYTNYGYTF
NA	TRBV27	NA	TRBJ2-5	TGTGCCAGCAGTTTAGGAGTCGGGGGAACCCAGTACTTC	CASSLGVGGTQYF
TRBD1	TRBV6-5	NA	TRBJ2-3	TGTGCCACCTTACAGGGGGTGACAGATACGCAGTATTTT	CATLQGVTDTQYF
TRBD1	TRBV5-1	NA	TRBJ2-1	TGCGCCAGCAGCTTTCAGACAGGGTACAATGAGCAGTTCTTC	CASSFQTGYNEQFF
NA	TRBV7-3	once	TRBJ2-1	TGTGCCAGCAGCGAGGGGACATACAATGAGCAGTTCTTC	CASSEGTYNEQFF
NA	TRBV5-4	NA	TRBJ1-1	TGTGCCAGCAGCGGGGTCGGGCTGAACACTGAAGCTTTCTTT	CASSGVGLNTEAFF
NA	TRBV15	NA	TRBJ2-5	TGTGCCACCGCCCGGGGCAGTCAAGAGACCCAGTACTTC	CATARGSQETQYF